This passage covers 29 T cell receptor beta chains from one sample sequenced in a study of breast tumors, draining lymph nodes, adjacent tissues. Samples came from axillary lymph nodes draining the breast cancer. Each CDR3 protein gets one entry after TCRdb re-called the multiplex PCR reads with MiXCR. The sample lists 65,000 to 80,000 distinct CDR3 sequences; around 20% were seen once. The material sequenced was axillary lymph node tissue. These receptors originate from a female donor with breast cancer. Some clones in this sample may be carry-over from other donors' samples.

This clonotype was counted ten times or more. V is TRBV20-1 and J is TRBJ2-1, with D unclear. The CDR3 spans 15 residues. The ends were cut back, 0 bases at V and 2 bases at J, with 11 bases in the middle. Germline V gene sequence: CDR1 DFQATT, CDR2 SNEGSKA (reference sequence). CDR3 loop: CSARDGRVAYNEQFF. In DNA, the CDR3 is TGCAGTGCTAGAGATGGACGGGTGGCCTACAATGAGCAGTTCTTC.

Many counts were recorded for this clonotype. This sequence joins TRBV7-3 and TRBJ2-3; TRBD2 matches 13 bases. J was trimmed by 3 bases and V by 5 bases; bases with no gene match: 5. Germline-derived CDR1 and CDR2 are SGHTA and FQGTGA. The CDR3 spans 16 residues. The CDR3 loop is CASSDAGLAGTDTQYF. CDR3 DNA sequence: TGTGCCAGCAGCGACGCGGGACTAGCGGGAACAGATACGCAGTATTTT.

Ten or more counts support this clonotype. V and J are TRBV9 and TRBJ2-2, with 7 bases that match TRBD2. V shed 3 bases and J 0 bases; nucleotides not matched to a gene: 5. Germline V gene lookup returns CDR1 SGDLS and CDR2 YYNGEE. The CDR3 totals 16 residues. Here the CDR3 DNA reads TGTGCCAGCAGCGCCCGGGGAGGGACGAACACCGGGGAGCTGTTTTTT. Its translation: CASSARGGTNTGELFF.

This clonotype was counted at least ten times. The CDR3 is CASSLVAGRTDTQYF. The CDR3 coding sequence is TGTGCCAGCAGCTTAGTGGCTGGGAGGACAGATACGCAGTATTTT. The V gene is TRBV7-9, the J gene TRBJ2-3, with a possible D match to TRBD2 (6 bases). Per germline, CDR1 SEHNR and CDR2 FQNEAQ (reference sequence). The CDR3 spans 15 residues. V lost 1 base to trimming and J lost 3 bases, with 11 bases between them.

This clonotype was seen ten or more times. The V gene is TRBV10-3, the J gene TRBJ2-3; tentative D call: TRBD2 (5 bases). V was pared by 4 bases and J by 2 bases, with 10 bases between. Germline CDR1 reads ENHRY; CDR2 reads SYGVKD. The CDR3 contains 14 residues. CDR3 amino acids: CAISGGQLTDTQYF. The CDR3 coding sequence is TGTGCCATCAGTGGCGGGCAACTCACAGATACGCAGTATTTT.

This clonotype was seen repeatedly, ten times or more. The chain links TRBV5-8 to TRBJ2-1; TRBD2 might be the D (5 bases). The CDR3 has 14 residues. Trimming took 4 bases from V and 4 from J, leaving 12 bases between them. The germline CDR1 and CDR2 sequences are SGHTS and YDEGEE. The CDR3 is CASSLEGSYNEQFF. DNA of the CDR3: TGTGCCAGCAGCCTAGAGGGAAGTTACAATGAGCAGTTCTTC. Complete variable domain (other parts from reference TRBV5-8 and TRBJ2-1): EAGVTQSPTHLIKTRGQQATLRCSPISGHTSVYWYQQALGLGLQFLLWYDEGEERNRGNFPPRFSGRQFPNYSSELNVNALELEDSALYLCASSLEGSYNEQFFGPGTRLTVL.

Ten or more counts support this clonotype. The V and J genes are TRBV5-1 and TRBJ1-2; TRBD1 agrees at 8 bases. Germline CDR1 and CDR2: SGHRS and YFSETQ. The CDR3 spans 18 residues. The ends lost 4 bases at V and 0 bases at J; junction bases unmatched: 14. CDR3 in DNA: TGCGCCAGCAGCCCTCGGACAGGGATGGGATTAGCTAACTATGGCTACACCTTC. The encoded protein is CASSPRTGMGLANYGYTF.

This clonotype has only a few counts. The CDR3 here is CASRTGAGGYTF. CDR3 nucleotides: TGTGCCAGCAGGACAGGGGCGGGAGGCTACACCTTC. The chain uses TRBV27 and TRBJ1-2, with TRBD1 matching 8 bases. The CDR3 runs 12 residues. Germline values: CDR1 MNHEY, CDR2 SMNVEV (reference sequence). J lost 8 bases, V lost 6 bases, and 5 bases had no gene match.

This clonotype appeared many times. The J gene is TRBJ2-7, the V gene TRBV5-8; possible D gene TRBD2, 5 bases. Trimming pared 7 bases from V and 0 bases from J, leaving 17 bases between. The CDR3 sequence is 15 residues long. CDR1 and CDR2 from the germline V gene are SGHTS and YDEGEE. CDR3 amino acids: CASAKTPGLSYEQYF. The DNA of the CDR3 is TGTGCCAGCGCTAAAACCCCAGGACTCTCCTACGAGCAGTACTTC.

This clonotype was recorded at least ten times. The chain employs TRBV11-3 and TRBJ2-3, with 10 bases aligning to TRBD2. The CDR3 is made up of 15 amino acids. Per the germline V gene, CDR1 is SGHNT and CDR2 is YENEEA. V trimming: 5 bases; J trimming: 8 bases; junction bases outside the gene matches: 10. The CDR3: CASSRDLAGVGTQYF. CDR3 in DNA: TGTGCCAGCAGCCGGGATCTAGCGGGAGTAGGTACGCAGTATTTT.

Regarding this clonotype: With a much larger clone just one base away, this may be a read error. The chain has TRBV4-1 and TRBJ1-4; D is ambiguous. In germline, CDR1 is MGHRA, CDR2 YSYEKL. The CDR3 covers 14 residues. V shed 6 bases and J shed 3 bases, with 11 bases lying between them. The CDR3 DNA follows: TGCGCCAGCAGACAGTACGGGGCTAATGAAAAACTGTTTTTT. This encodes CASRQYGANEKLFF.

This clonotype was seen repeatedly, ten times or more. The chain is built from TRBV4-1 and TRBJ1-2; the D gene is possibly TRBD1 (5 bases). This CDR3 has 14 amino acids. Germline assignment: CDR1 MGHRA and CDR2 YSYEKL. V lost 0 bases and J 4 bases, leaving 9 bases between the germline ends. The CDR3 DNA sequence: TGCGCCAGCAGCCAAGAAAGGCAGGGCTATGGCTACACCTTC. It yields the protein CASSQERQGYGYTF.

V is TRBV30 and J is TRBJ1-4, with 10 positions matching TRBD1. The V gene's germline CDR1 is GTSNPN and CDR2 SVGIG (reference sequence). Trimming cost V 5 bases and J 7 bases; bases outside gene matches: 10. The CDR3 is made up of 15 amino acids. For the CDR3, the DNA is TGTGCCTGGGCGCTGACAGGGGGCCAGGTTGAAAAACTGTTTTTT. Its translation: CAWALTGGQVEKLFF.

This chain joins TRBV30 and TRBJ2-1, with TRBD1 matching 7 bases. CDR1 GTSNPN and CDR2 SVGIG come from the germline V gene (reference sequence). The ends lost 3 bases at V and 3 bases at J; junction bases unmatched: 8. The CDR3 runs to 15 residues. This chain's CDR3 is CAWSQTGPVYNEQFF. Here the CDR3 DNA reads TGTGCCTGGAGCCAGACAGGGCCCGTCTACAATGAGCAGTTCTTC.

This clonotype was seen at least ten times. The chain recombines TRBV20-1 with TRBJ2-7; 7 bases align to TRBD2. V lost 1 base and J lost 1; bases outside the gene matches: 7. The CDR3 has 15 amino acids. The germline V gene has CDR1 DFQATT and CDR2 SNEGSKA (reference sequence). The CDR3 is CSARVIAGKSYEQYF. CDR3 bases: TGCAGTGCTAGAGTTATAGCGGGCAAGTCCTACGAGCAGTACTTC.

The sample holds many counts of this clonotype. The rearrangement joins TRBV10-3 to TRBJ2-1; TRBD2 agrees at 10 bases. The V gene end was trimmed by 10 bases and the J gene end by 6 bases; junction bases not matched to a gene: 9. Germline CDR1 reads ENHRY; CDR2 reads SYGVKD. The CDR3 extends over 14 amino acids. The CDR3 DNA is TGTGCCACCGACCCTAGCGGGAGTATCAATGAGCAGTTCTTC. This sequence encodes CATDPSGSINEQFF.

This clonotype was observed a handful of times. The genes are TRBV11-2 and TRBJ2-1; no definite D call. Trimming took 6 bases from V and 4 from J, leaving 19 bases between them. The CDR3 sequence is 16 residues long. Germline V CDR1 and CDR2: SGHAT, FQNNGV. In DNA form, the CDR3 reads TGTGCCAGCAGACAATCCGTGGGCACTCAGTACAATGAGCAGTTCTTC. Translation: CASRQSVGTQYNEQFF.

This clonotype was counted many times. The chain combines TRBV2 with TRBJ2-3; D not certain. Germline-derived CDR1 and CDR2 are SNHLY and FYNNEI. The CDR3 totals 13 residues. Between the trimmed V and J ends, which lost 3 bases and 1 base, there was a span of 5 bases. CDR3 region: CASSEGGTDTQYF. The CDR3 DNA sequence: TGTGCCAGCAGTGAGGGTGGCACAGATACGCAGTATTTT. The whole variable domain, remainder taken from reference TRBV2 and TRBJ2-3, is EPEVTQTPSHQVTQMGQEVILRCVPISNHLYFYWYRQILGQKVEFLVSFYNNEISEKSEIFDDQFSVERPDGSNFTLKIRSTKLEDSAMYFCASSEGGTDTQYFGPGTRLTVL.

About this clonotype: Just one base apart from a much larger clone, this may be a read error. The V and J genes are TRBV6-6 and TRBJ2-1; 11 bases match TRBD2. This CDR3 has 13 amino acids. V dropped 6 bases and J dropped 8; count of bases not matched to a gene: 3. Germline V CDR1 and CDR2: MNHNY, SVGAGI (reference sequence). Here the CDR3 DNA reads TGTGCCAGCAGGACTAGCGGGACCCATGAGCAGTTCTTC. Amino acids: CASRTSGTHEQFF.

This clonotype occurred a few times. The V gene is TRBV27, the J gene TRBJ2-7, with TRBD1 as a possible D gene (6 bases). Germline CDR1 is MNHEY and CDR2 is SMNVEV (reference sequence). V lost 2 bases and J 3 bases, leaving 17 bases between the germline ends. CDR3 length equals 16 residues. CDR3 protein: CASSLKPGHHFYEQYF. DNA of the CDR3: TGTGCCAGCAGTTTAAAACCGGGACACCATTTCTACGAGCAGTACTTC.

This clonotype was recorded many times. This sequence joins TRBV20-1 and TRBJ1-3; D unresolved. Germline V lookup: CDR1 DFQATT, CDR2 SNEGSKA (reference sequence). The CDR3 is made up of 12 amino acids. Trimming cost V 0 bases and J 15 bases, with 15 bases left between them. DNA for the CDR3: TGCAGTGCTAGAGATCAGACGGCTCTTCAATATTTT. Translation: CSARDQTALQYF.

This clonotype was observed many times. This chain connects TRBV4-3 to TRBJ2-1; a possible D gene is TRBD2 (5 bases). The CDR3 has 15 residues. Germline CDR1 and CDR2: LGHNA and YSLEER. V was pared by 4 bases and J by 7 bases, with 17 bases between. The CDR3 loop reads CASSRTPDSRNEQFF. DNA of the CDR3: TGCGCCAGCAGCCGAACACCGGACTCCAGGAATGAGCAGTTCTTC.

This clonotype came up many times. The chain combines TRBV5-5 with TRBJ2-2; TRBD1 matches 9 bases. The CDR3 has 15 amino acids. After removal of 2 bases from V and 5 bases from J, the junction contained 4 bases not matched to a gene. Germline CDR1 reads SGHKS; CDR2 reads YYEKEE (reference sequence). CDR3 region: CASSFDRGWTGELFF. The CDR3 DNA follows: TGTGCCAGCAGCTTTGACAGGGGGTGGACCGGGGAGCTGTTTTTT.

This clonotype came up many times. The chain uses TRBV7-8 and TRBJ2-3, with 13 bases fitting TRBD2. The CDR3 runs to 18 residues. Germline trimming cut 6 bases from V and 0 bases from J; bases unmatched to any gene: 9. CDR1 is SGHVS and CDR2 is FQNEAQ in the germline V gene. The DNA for the CDR3 is TGTGCCAGCAGTCTACTAGCGGGAGGGGGGGAGAGCACAGATACGCAGTATTTT. Translated, it gives CASSLLAGGGESTDTQYF.

This clonotype was seen repeatedly, ten times or more. The rearrangement joins TRBV5-1 to TRBJ1-2; TRBD1 aligns across 9 bases. The CDR3 covers 16 residues. V lost 2 bases to trimming and J lost 0 bases; unmatched junction nucleotides: 5. Germline loops: CDR1 SGHRS, CDR2 YFSETQ. DNA for the CDR3: TGCGCCAGCAGCTTACAGGGGGCAGCGGCTAACTATGGCTACACCTTC. Translation gives CASSLQGAAANYGYTF.

In this sample, this clonotype turned up once. With a much larger clone just one base away, this may be a read error. V usage is TRBV4-2 and J usage is TRBJ1-4; D is possibly TRBD1 (5 bases). The CDR3 extends over 16 amino acids. The V end lost 0 bases, the J end lost 10 bases, and 18 bases lay between the germline ends. Germline CDR1 is LGHNA and CDR2 is YNFKEQ. The chain's CDR3 is CASSQEAWGGVGKLFF. The CDR3, as DNA: TGTGCCAGCAGCCAAGAGGCCTGGGGAGGGGTGGGAAAACTGTTTTTT.

This clonotype was seen once. The V gene is TRBV28, the J gene TRBJ1-5; no definite D call. CDR3 size: 14 residues. Germline lookup yields CDR1 MDHEN and CDR2 SYDVKM. With 1 base removed from V and 6 bases from J, the gap between germline ends came to 10 bases. The CDR3 DNA sequence: TGTGCCAGCAGTTTATTCGGAGGAGTTCAGCCCCAGCATTTT. Its translation is CASSLFGGVQPQHF.

Comments on this clonotype: A much larger clone sits a single nucleotide away, making a read error possible. CDR3 DNA: TGCGCCAGCAGCCCCGGCCCGCGAAGCTGGCGAGATGAAAAACTGTTTTTT. Its translation is CASSPGPRSWRDEKLFF. The chain combines TRBV5-1 with TRBJ1-4; D unclear. CDR1 SGHRS and CDR2 YFSETQ come from the germline V gene. Trimming removed 4 bases at V and 6 bases at J, with 22 bases between. The CDR3 sequence is 17 residues long.

The chain is built from TRBV20-1 and TRBJ2-7; 14 bases match TRBD2. The trim removed 4 bases at V and 2 bases at J, leaving 10 bases unmatched. This CDR3 has 17 amino acids. CDR1 and CDR2 from the germline V gene are DFQATT and SNEGSKA (reference sequence). For the CDR3, the DNA is TGCAGTGCTACATCTGCCGGGACTAGCGGGGGAACCTACGAGCAGTACTTC. Translated: CSATSAGTSGGTYEQYF.